This T cell receptor beta chain was captured by sequencing in a study of human T cells and chemical hapten exposure. This sample's time point: patch test 1, 2 weeks after DPC sensitization. Noted treatment: therapeutic diphenylcyclopropenone sensitization with weekly scalp DPC. The germline V gene encodes CDR1 LNHDA and CDR2 SQIVND (reference sequence). The CDR3 runs to 14 residues. V lost 3 bases and J lost 3, with 9 bases in between. This clonotype was counted at least ten times. TCRdb itself ran the RACE reads through MiXCR, one entry per CDR3 protein. The repertoire holds tens of thousands of distinct CDR3 sequences, with less than 9.5% as singletons.

The rearrangement joins TRBV19 to TRBJ2-1; perhaps TRBD2 as D (6 bases). This TCR was recovered from a woman between 50 and 59 years old with alopecia areata. Some clones in this sample may be carry-over from other donors' samples. The source was whole blood, collected in connection with sensitization to the hapten diphenylcyclopropenone (DPC). In nucleotides, the CDR3 is TGTGCCAGTAGTATCGCGGGATACTACAATGAGCAGTTCTTC. Translating gives CASSIAGYYNEQFF.